This T cell receptor beta chain appears in the sequencing data of a study of T cell responses to AZD1222 COVID-19 vaccine. General study results and limits: Donors were largely white British and mainly female; clonal diversity was possibly underestimated.

To note about this clone: Its specificity is unknown.

The CDR3 sequence is 14 residues long. The germline V gene has CDR1 GTSNPN and CDR2 SVGIG (reference sequence). Deletions cut 1 base from V and 6 bases from J, with 13 bases between. Clones were read by immunoSEQ multiplex PCR, and TCRdb kept only the in-frame ones, dropping some. Here the sample spans about 64,000 clones, around 90% being singletons. The receptor comes from an adult who received the MenACWY meningococcal vaccine as a control. The rearrangement uses TRBV30 and TRBJ1-5; D may be TRBD1 (6 bases). Sequenced here: peripheral blood, sampled 28 days after the second dose of the MenACWY control vaccine. The CDR3 nucleotides are TGTGCCTGGAGTGACAGGGTCACGGGTCAGCCCCAGCATTTT. It codes for CAWSDRVTGQPQHF.